This entry lists 25 T cell receptor beta chains sequenced from one sample in a study of shared clonotypes between healthy human individuals. The method was immunoSEQ multiplex PCR; TCRdb's version includes in-frame clones alone and lacks a portion of them. The sample consists of hundreds of thousands of clones, about 96% of them appearing once. Sequencing input: memory CD8+ T cells sorted from blood. Subset given: CD45RO+ cells pooled with CCR7-negative TemRA cells. These receptors all stem from a man younger than 40 in good health.

This chain connects TRBV7-9 to TRBJ1-3, with 8 bases matching TRBD1. The CDR3 covers 18 residues. Trimming took 1 base from V and 0 from J; bases not matched to a gene: 8. CDR1 and CDR2 (germline): SEHNR, FQNEAQ (reference sequence). In DNA, the CDR3 is TGTGCCAGCAGCTTAGAACCCCGGGACAGGTCCTCTGGAAACACCATATATTTT. It specifies CASSLEPRDRSSGNTIYF.

Concerning this clone: The sample has other DNA sequences that encode this CDR3 too. The rearrangement links TRBV18 to TRBJ1-1, with unresolved D. The germline gives CDR1 KGHSH, CDR2 LQKENI. Between the trimmed V and J ends, which lost 4 bases and 1 base, there was a span of 7 bases. This CDR3 region has 13 residues. CDR3 sequence: CASSQGQNTEAFF. The CDR3 region has the DNA TGTGCCAGCTCACAAGGGCAGAACACTGAAGCTTTCTTT.

The chain uses TRBV2 and TRBJ2-2; the match to TRBD2 covers 9 bases. The CDR3 covers 14 residues. The germline gives CDR1 SNHLY, CDR2 FYNNEI. The V gene end was trimmed by 8 bases and the J gene end by 4 bases; junction bases not matched to a gene: 5. The CDR3 DNA sequence: TGTGCCAGCGGAAGACTAGCGGTCACCGGGGAGCTGTTTTTT. Translation: CASGRLAVTGELFF.

V gene TRBV7-2 combines with J gene TRBJ2-7; D gene unclear. Germline V gene lookup returns CDR1 SGHTA and CDR2 FQGNSA. This CDR3 contains 12 residues. The V gene lost 5 bases and the J gene lost 4 bases, with 9 bases spanning the gap. The CDR3 DNA follows: TGTGCCAGCAGCCACGGACGGTACGAGCAGTACTTC. It encodes CASSHGRYEQYF.

This chain connects TRBV11-2 to TRBJ1-5; 7 positions agree with TRBD1. The germline gives CDR1 SGHAT, CDR2 FQNNGV. The CDR3 runs to 16 residues. With 3 bases clipped from V and 6 bases from J, the junction kept 11 bases outside the gene matches. The CDR3 DNA sequence: TGTGCCAGCAGCTTGTATCCAGGGGGACCACTTCAGCCCCAGCATTTT. It is translated as CASSLYPGGPLQPQHF.

The V gene is TRBV28, the J gene TRBJ1-3; D is unclear. Trimming left V 2 bases short and J 5 bases short, with 7 bases between. This CDR3 contains 13 residues. Germline V gene data show CDR1 as MDHEN and CDR2 as SYDVKM. Here the CDR3 DNA reads TGTGCCAGCAGTTTAGCCAGTAGAAACACCATATATTTT. Protein: CASSLASRNTIYF. Looking up the rest from reference TRBV28 and TRBJ1-3 gives the full variable domain: DVKVTQSSRYLVKRTGEKVFLECVQDMDHENMFWYRQDPGLGLRLIYFSYDVKMKEKGDIPEGYSVSREKKERFSLILESASTNQTSMYLCASSLASRNTIYFGEGSWLTVV.

This clone was seen once. The chain combines TRBV19 with TRBJ1-5, with TRBD1 matching 7 bases. V gave up 5 bases and J gave up 10 bases; unmatched junction bases: 11. This CDR3 is built from 14 residues. Germline CDR1 LNHDA, CDR2 SQIVND (reference sequence). CDR3 DNA: TGTGCCAGTAGTGCATCAGGGGGGAATCGACCCCAGCATTTT. It codes for CASSASGGNRPQHF.

The gene calls are TRBV18 and TRBJ2-7; 13 nucleotides line up with TRBD2. This CDR3 has 17 residues. Germline lookup yields CDR1 KGHSH and CDR2 LQKENI. V shed 1 base, J shed 5 bases, and the junction held 8 bases outside the gene matches. For the CDR3, the DNA is TGTGCCAGCTCACCACAGAGGACTAGCGGGAGTGGCAACGAGCAGTACTTC. Its translation: CASSPQRTSGSGNEQYF.

This chain connects TRBV29-1 to TRBJ1-2; D unclear. V lost 5 bases, J lost 6 bases, and 13 bases lay in between. Germline V gene sequence: CDR1 SQVTM, CDR2 ANQGSEA. CDR3 size: 12 residues. The CDR3 DNA reads TGCAGCGTTTACGGGAGGGCTAATGGCTACACCTTC. This encodes CSVYGRANGYTF.

V is TRBV11-2 and J is TRBJ1-1; D ambiguous. The V end was cut by 2 bases, the J end by 6 bases, with 7 bases between. CDR3 length equals 12 residues. Germline loops: CDR1 SGHAT, CDR2 FQNNGV. The CDR3 region has the DNA TGTGCCAGCAGCTTATTAAGGCCTGAAGCTTTCTTT. It yields the protein CASSLLRPEAFF.

The chain links TRBV2 to TRBJ1-5; D gene unclear. CDR3 length: 20 amino acids. Germline V lookup: CDR1 SNHLY, CDR2 FYNNEI. V was clipped by 4 bases and J by 0 bases, with 25 bases between them. The CDR3 here is CASSAPRAGRKEYSNQPQHF. The CDR3 DNA is TGTGCCAGCAGTGCCCCGCGGGCAGGACGAAAGGAATATAGCAATCAGCCCCAGCATTTT.

As to this clone: This sample also contains other DNA sequences that code for the same CDR3. The chain carries TRBV27 and TRBJ2-3; TRBD2 aligns across 9 bases. The junction had 0 bases not matched to a gene; V was cut back by 2 bases and J by 3 bases. The CDR3 is made up of 14 amino acids. Germline values: CDR1 MNHEY, CDR2 SMNVEV (reference sequence). CDR3 DNA: TGTGCCAGCAGTTTACTAGCGGGAACAGATACGCAGTATTTT. Protein sequence: CASSLLAGTDTQYF.

The J gene is TRBJ1-5, the V gene TRBV27, with TRBD1 identical over 10 bases. With V trimmed by 8 bases and J by 2 bases, 0 bases remained unmatched. The CDR3 totals 13 residues. Germline assignment: CDR1 MNHEY and CDR2 SMNVEV (reference sequence). The CDR3 loop is CASGTGGNQPQHF. The CDR3 DNA is TGTGCCAGCGGGACAGGGGGCAATCAGCCCCAGCATTTT.

This clone was observed a single time. The chain uses TRBV28 and TRBJ2-1; TRBD1 aligns across 7 bases. Germline CDR1 is MDHEN and CDR2 is SYDVKM. Trimming cost V 8 bases and J 5 bases; bases outside gene matches: 15. CDR3 length: 16 residues. For the CDR3, the DNA is TGTGCCAGCCGCACCTACAGGGGTGCTTTAGACAATGAGCAGTTCTTC. Encoded protein: CASRTYRGALDNEQFF.

On this clone: Additional DNA sequences in this sample encode the identical CDR3. The chain combines TRBV5-1 with TRBJ1-1; weak D call: TRBD1 (6 bases). Trimming shortened V by 2 bases and J by 2 bases, and 10 bases separated the two germline ends. Per the germline V gene, CDR1 is SGHRS and CDR2 is YFSETQ. CDR3 length: 14 residues. CDR3 nucleotides: TGCGCCAGCAGCTTCCGGACAGAAAACACTGAAGCTTTCTTT. Translating gives CASSFRTENTEAFF.

Note on this clone: This sample also contains other DNA sequences that code for the same CDR3. V and J are TRBV25-1 and TRBJ1-1, with D tentatively TRBD1 (5 bases). With 8 bases removed from V and 1 base from J, the gap between germline ends came to 8 bases. In germline, CDR1 is MGHDK, CDR2 SYGVNS. This CDR3 is 12 amino acids long. This CDR3 is CASSDRNTEAFF. CDR3 DNA: TGTGCCAGCTCTGACAGGAACACTGAAGCTTTCTTT.

This chain joins TRBV2 and TRBJ1-2, with TRBD1 as a possible D gene (5 bases). The CDR3 spans 14 residues. V was pared by 4 bases and J by 6 bases, with 15 bases between. CDR1 SNHLY and CDR2 FYNNEI come from the germline V gene. As DNA, the CDR3 is TGTGCCAGCAGTGGACAGAGGCCAGGCCATGGCTACACCTTC. Its protein is CASSGQRPGHGYTF. Full variable domain (remainder filled in from reference TRBV2 and TRBJ1-2): EPEVTQTPSHQVTQMGQEVILRCVPISNHLYFYWYRQILGQKVEFLVSFYNNEISEKSEIFDDQFSVERPDGSNFTLKIRSTKLEDSAMYFCASSGQRPGHGYTFGSGTRLTVV.

This clone has a single count. The rearrangement uses TRBV7-9 and TRBJ2-1; D uncertain. The germline V gene has CDR1 SEHNR and CDR2 FQNEAQ (reference sequence). This CDR3 has 15 residues. CDR3 DNA: TGTTCTTCACAGTCCCTATCGAACTCCTACAATGAGCAGTTCTTC. Its translation is CSSQSLSNSYNEQFF. Full variable domain (remainder filled in from reference TRBV7-9 and TRBJ2-1): DTGVSQNPRHKITKRGQNVTFRCDPISEHNRLYWYRQTLGQGPEFLTYFQNEAQLEKSRLLSDRFSAERPKGSFSTLEIQRTEQGDSAMYLCSSQSLSNSYNEQFFGPGTRLTVL.

The chain joins TRBV25-1 to TRBJ2-3, with D unclear. This CDR3 has 13 residues. The V gene's germline CDR1 is MGHDK and CDR2 SYGVNS. The V end lost 3 bases, the J end lost 4 bases, and 8 bases lay between the germline ends. The CDR3 region has the DNA TGTGCCAGCAGTGATTCCCAGGCAGATACGCAGTATTTT. Protein sequence: CASSDSQADTQYF.

The V call is TRBV7-9, the J call TRBJ2-3; 12 bases match TRBD2. Germline V gene lookup returns CDR1 SEHNR and CDR2 FQNEAQ (reference sequence). J lost 2 bases, V lost 2 bases, and 2 bases had no gene match. CDR3 length: 16 amino acids. CDR3 in amino acids: CASSLTSGRPTDTQYF. The CDR3 coding sequence is TGTGCCAGCAGCTTAACTAGCGGGAGGCCCACAGATACGCAGTATTTT.

This rearrangement joins TRBV18 to TRBJ2-7, with D tentatively TRBD1 or TRBD2 (6 bases each). CDR1 KGHSH and CDR2 LQKENI come from the germline V gene. V shed 4 bases and J shed 5 bases, with 21 bases lying between them. There are 16 residues in the CDR3. This chain's CDR3 is CASSLNRAAGLHEQYF. Written as DNA, the CDR3 is TGTGCCAGCTCACTGAACAGGGCAGCGGGTTTGCACGAGCAGTACTTC.

This sequence joins TRBV18 and TRBJ2-3; tentative D call: TRBD2 (5 bases). CDR3 length: 14 amino acids. Looked up from germline, CDR1 is KGHSH and CDR2 is LQKENI. V was pared by 3 bases and J by 10 bases, with 17 bases between. The DNA for the CDR3 is TGTGCCAGCTCACCTGGCCAGCCACCGGGGTCGCAGTATTTT. It translates to CASSPGQPPGSQYF.

This chain links TRBV27 with TRBJ2-5; 7 positions agree with TRBD1. CDR1 is MNHEY, CDR2 SMNVEV, per germline (reference sequence). CDR3 length: 14 amino acids. V lost 0 bases, J lost 4 bases, and 2 bases stayed unmatched. The CDR3 DNA reads as TGTGCCAGCAGTTTATCGTACAGGGGAGAGACCCAGTACTTC. This sequence encodes CASSLSYRGETQYF.

The chain employs TRBV4-1 and TRBJ1-1; TRBD1 might be the D (6 bases). This CDR3 is 14 amino acids long. V was pared by 0 bases and J by 10 bases, with 15 bases between. CDR1 is MGHRA and CDR2 is YSYEKL in the germline V gene. CDR3 sequence: CASSQDAVRGGAFF. For the CDR3, the DNA is TGCGCCAGCAGCCAAGATGCCGTTAGAGGGGGAGCTTTCTTT.

The rearrangement joins TRBV4-1 to TRBJ2-4; D is unclear. Germline CDR1 is MGHRA and CDR2 is YSYEKL. V was clipped by 0 bases and J by 8 bases, with 8 bases between them. CDR3 length: 13 amino acids. CDR3 protein: CASSQEGYDIQYF. The CDR3 nucleotides are TGCGCCAGCAGCCAAGAAGGGTATGACATTCAGTACTTC.